Listed below are T cell receptor beta chains from one sample, sequenced in a study of cytomegalovirus exposure and HLA in healthy donors. The protocol was immunoSEQ multiplex PCR, while the TCRdb copy is restricted to in-frame clones and leaves out a portion. The data show 150,000 to 160,000 clones, about 85% seen once. Source material: PBMCs. The source is a man in his thirties or forties in good health and CMV-seropositive. Both conserved end residues are part of each CDR3. D genes are given only for firm matches. Clone size is shown for a subset of rows, as once, few, many or a class of expanded clone.

D	V	J	length	size	DNA	CDR3
TRBD1	TRBV6-5	TRBJ2-5	13	-	TGTGCCAGCAGTGACAGGGTCTTTGAGACCCAGTACTTC	CASSDRVFETQYF
-	TRBV2	TRBJ1-2	13	-	TGTGCCAGCGAACAGCCGAAGTACTATGGCTACACCTTC	CASEQPKYYGYTF
-	TRBV18	TRBJ2-1	16	-	TGTGCCAGCTCACCCCAGGGGGGTAGCTCCTACAATGAGCAGTTCTTC	CASSPQGGSSYNEQFF
-	TRBV25-1	TRBJ1-6	15	-	TGTGCCAGCAGTGGAGGCGGAGGCCGGATTTCACCCCTCCACTTT	CASSGGGGRISPLHF
TRBD1	TRBV6-6	TRBJ2-3	15	few	TGTGCCAGCAGTTACTACAGGGGGAGCACAGATACGCAGTATTTT	CASSYYRGSTDTQYF
-	TRBV6-1	TRBJ1-2	17	-	TGTGCCAGCAGTGAAGAATCTGGGGGACACTTCAACTATGGCTACACCTTC	CASSEESGGHFNYGYTF
TRBD2	TRBV28	TRBJ2-1	16	-	TGTGCCAGCAGAAGCCCGACTAGCGGGAGCGAGAATGAGCAGTTCTTC	CASRSPTSGSENEQFF
-	TRBV9	TRBJ2-2	13	-	TGTGCCAGCAGCGGAGATATTACCGGGGAGCTGTTTTTT	CASSGDITGELFF
-	TRBV6-5	TRBJ1-1	13	-	TGTGCCAGCCAGTGGGGGCGTTACACTGAAGCTTTCTTT	CASQWGRYTEAFF
-	TRBV6-1	TRBJ1-1	14	-	TGTGCCAGCAGTGACAAGGGTAGCGTCACTGAAGCCTTCTTT	CASSDKGSVTEAFF
-	TRBV19	TRBJ1-5	13	-	TGTGCCAGTAGTATAGGGGGACACCCGTCCCAGCATTTT	CASSIGGHPSQHF
-	TRBV2	TRBJ1-4	15	-	TGTGCCAGCAGTGTGGGGGCAGGAACTAATGAAAAACTGTTTTTT	CASSVGAGTNEKLFF
-	TRBV30	TRBJ2-5	12	-	TGTGCCTGGAGTGTAATCCGTGAGACCCAGTACTTC	CAWSVIRETQYF
TRBD2	TRBV7-2	TRBJ2-1	13	-	TGTGCCAGCAGCTTAGTGTCGGGGGGGGAGCAGTTCTTC	CASSLVSGGEQFF
TRBD1	TRBV19	TRBJ2-7	14	few	TGTGCCAGTAGTCGCCGGGACAGGGCCTACGAGCAGTACTTC	CASSRRDRAYEQYF
TRBD1	TRBV6-1	TRBJ2-1	16	-	TGTGCCAGCAGTGAACCCCGGGACAGGACTGGCAATGAGCAGTTCTTC	CASSEPRDRTGNEQFF
-	TRBV27	TRBJ1-2	13	-	TGTGCCAGCAGTTTAGGGCAGGGTGCTGGCTACACCTTC	CASSLGQGAGYTF
-	TRBV28	TRBJ1-1	14	-	TGTGCCAGCAGTTTTCTCACAGCTAACACTGAAGCTTTCTTT	CASSFLTANTEAFF
-	TRBV19	TRBJ2-3	13	-	TGTGCCACTGCGAACGTAGCGACAGATACGCAGTATTTT	CATANVATDTQYF
-	TRBV6-5	TRBJ1-1	12	few	TGTGCCAGCAGTTACATGGAGGGCGAAGCTTTCTTT	CASSYMEGEAFF
-	TRBV5-1	TRBJ2-3	14	-	TGCGCCAGCAGCTTGGAGAAGACTGGAGATACGCAGTATTTT	CASSLEKTGDTQYF
TRBD1	TRBV5-5	TRBJ2-1	16	-	TGTGCCAGCAGCTTGGGACAGGGGAATTCCTTAGTTGAGCAGTTCTTC	CASSLGQGNSLVEQFF
-	TRBV1	TRBJ2-5	16	few	TGCACCAGCAGCCAAGATTCAGGCCCTCATCAAGAGACCCAGTACTTC	CTSSQDSGPHQETQYF
-	TRBV27	TRBJ1-5	15	-	TGTGCCAGCAGTTCACTCGGACAGCGCAATCAGCCCCAGCATTTT	CASSSLGQRNQPQHF
TRBD1	TRBV5-4	TRBJ1-1	14	few	TGTGCCAGCAGCTCAGGGGGAATGAACACTGAAGCTTTCTTT	CASSSGGMNTEAFF
-	TRBV6-5	TRBJ2-7	15	-	TGTGCCAGCAGGCCCGAGGGAGTTTTGGTATACGAGCAGTACTTC	CASRPEGVLVYEQYF
-	TRBV9	TRBJ2-3	14	-	TGTGCCAGCAGCGAGGGGCAGCTTAGGGATACGCAGTATTTT	CASSEGQLRDTQYF
TRBD1	TRBV5-4	TRBJ2-2	15	-	TGTGCCAGCAGCCCTCAGACAGGGAGCACCGGGGAGCTGTTTTTT	CASSPQTGSTGELFF
-	TRBV7-7	TRBJ2-7	14	medium-sized	TGTGCTAGCTCACCTCAAAACGGGAGAGGCGAGCAGTACTTC	CASSPQNGRGEQYF
-	TRBV19	TRBJ2-7	13	-	TGTGCCAGTAGTCGGGGGATCACCTACGAGCAGTACTTC	CASSRGITYEQYF
TRBD1	TRBV7-6	TRBJ2-7	16	-	TGTGCCAGCAGCTTAGATAGGGTTAACAGGGGGTACGAGCAGTACTTC	CASSLDRVNRGYEQYF
-	TRBV5-4	TRBJ2-3	18	-	TGTGCCAGCAGCTTGCCGGGCAGGACTTCGTGGAGCACAGATACGCAGTATTTT	CASSLPGRTSWSTDTQYF
TRBD1	TRBV27	TRBJ1-5	15	-	TGTGCCAGCAGGGGGACAGGTTATAGCAATCAGCCCCAGCATTTT	CASRGTGYSNQPQHF
TRBD1	TRBV19	TRBJ1-1	13	-	TGTGCCAGTCACAGGGGGCGCGGAACTGAAGCTTTCTTT	CASHRGRGTEAFF
TRBD1	TRBV10-3	TRBJ2-7	17	-	TGTGCCATCACCCAGTCTCCCCGGGACAGGGCATCCTACGAGCAGTACTTC	CAITQSPRDRASYEQYF
-	TRBV7-6	TRBJ1-6	11	-	TGTGCCAGCAGCGACGGGGGGCCCCTCCACTTT	CASSDGGPLHF
TRBD2	TRBV5-1	TRBJ2-1	22	-	TGCGCCAGCAGCCCTCGGGCAGGTCCCGGGACTAGCGCCGAGTACTCCTACAATGAGCAGTTCTTC	CASSPRAGPGTSAEYSYNEQFF
-	TRBV2	TRBJ1-1	15	-	TGTGCCAGCAGTGAAGAGGGACTGCCGAACACTGAAGCTTTCTTT	CASSEEGLPNTEAFF
TRBD2	TRBV29-1	TRBJ2-3	14	-	TGCAGCGTTTCCAATCTAGCGGGAGAGGATACGCAGTATTTT	CSVSNLAGEDTQYF
TRBD2	TRBV9	TRBJ2-1	17	-	TGTGCCAGCAGCGTAGTAGGCCTAGCGGCCTCCTACAATGAGCAGTTCTTC	CASSVVGLAASYNEQFF
TRBD2	TRBV30	TRBJ2-3	14	-	TGTGCCTGGAGGATAGCGGGGGCCACAGATACGCAGTATTTT	CAWRIAGATDTQYF
-	TRBV6-1	TRBJ2-1	14	few	TGTGCCAGCTCGCTCCAGAATACCCTCAATGAGCAGTTCTTC	CASSLQNTLNEQFF
TRBD2	TRBV5-1	TRBJ2-1	16	-	TGCGCCAGCAGCCCCCAGCCTAGCGGGGGGGCGAATGAGCAGTTCTTC	CASSPQPSGGANEQFF
TRBD2	TRBV7-8	TRBJ2-5	17	-	TGTGCCAGCAGCTTATGGATGTCTAGCGGTTACCAAGAGACCCAGTACTTC	CASSLWMSSGYQETQYF
-	TRBV6-1	TRBJ1-5	15	-	TGTGCCAGCAGTGAAGGGGGGGTGGGCAATCAGCCCCAGCATTTT	CASSEGGVGNQPQHF
-	TRBV7-2	TRBJ2-3	15	once	TGTGCCAGCAGCTGGGGGGGCCCAAGCACAGATACGCAGTATTTT	CASSWGGPSTDTQYF
-	TRBV4-3	TRBJ1-1	15	-	TGCGCCAGCAGCCAAGAACGAGGAGCGAACACTGAAGCTTTCTTT	CASSQERGANTEAFF
TRBD1	TRBV18	TRBJ1-1	18	-	TGTGCCAGCTCACCCGGGACAGGGGCCTCCTTTGCCCACACTGAAGCTTTCTTT	CASSPGTGASFAHTEAFF
-	TRBV2	TRBJ1-2	14	once	TGTGCCAGCAGTGAAGCGCGGGGGGCCGGCGGCTACACCTTC	CASSEARGAGGYTF
TRBD2	TRBV29-1	TRBJ2-3	17	once	TGCAGCGTTGAAGATCTTGAACTAGCGGGAGCCACAGATACGCAGTATTTT	CSVEDLELAGATDTQYF
-	TRBV27	TRBJ2-7	13	-	TGTGCCAGCAGTCCTTCGGGGTCCTACGAGCAGTACTTC	CASSPSGSYEQYF
TRBD2	TRBV18	TRBJ2-5	14	few	TGTGCCAGCTCAACTACTAGCGGGGGTGTGACCCAGTACTTC	CASSTTSGGVTQYF
-	TRBV7-3	TRBJ2-5	14	-	TGTGCCAGCAGCCCGGGACTCCTTGGGGAGACCCAGTACTTC	CASSPGLLGETQYF
TRBD1	TRBV6-1	TRBJ1-4	14	once	TGTGCCAGCCGGACAGGGGACCTTAATGAAAAACTGTTTTTT	CASRTGDLNEKLFF
TRBD2	TRBV4-1	TRBJ2-5	15	-	TGCGCCAGCGCTCTGGCGGGGGGCCTCGATGGTAACCAGTACTTC	CASALAGGLDGNQYF
TRBD1	TRBV27	TRBJ2-1	16	-	TGTGCCAGCAGTTCGCGACAGGGGAGCTCCTACAATGAGCAGTTCTTC	CASSSRQGSSYNEQFF
-	TRBV6-5	TRBJ2-3	14	-	TGTGCCAGCAGTTACTCCCGAGCCGCAGATACGCAGTATTTT	CASSYSRAADTQYF
-	TRBV19	TRBJ1-1	14	-	TGTGCCAGTAGTATAGCTCGCGGAGCCACTGAAGCTTTCTTT	CASSIARGATEAFF
TRBD2	TRBV14	TRBJ2-5	13	-	TGTGCCAGCAGCCGACTAGCGGAAGAGACCCAGTACTTC	CASSRLAEETQYF